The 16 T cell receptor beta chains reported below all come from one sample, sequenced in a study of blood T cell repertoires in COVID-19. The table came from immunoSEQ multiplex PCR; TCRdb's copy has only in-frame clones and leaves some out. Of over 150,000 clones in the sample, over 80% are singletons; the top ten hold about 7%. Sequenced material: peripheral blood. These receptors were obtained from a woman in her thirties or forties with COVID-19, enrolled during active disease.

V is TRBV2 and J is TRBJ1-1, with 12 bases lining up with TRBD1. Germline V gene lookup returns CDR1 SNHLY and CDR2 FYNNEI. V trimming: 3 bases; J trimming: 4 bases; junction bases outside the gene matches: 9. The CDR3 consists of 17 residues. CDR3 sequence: CASSDPGQGAPVTEAFF. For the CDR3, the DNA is TGTGCCAGCAGTGATCCGGGACAGGGGGCGCCGGTCACTGAAGCTTTCTTT.

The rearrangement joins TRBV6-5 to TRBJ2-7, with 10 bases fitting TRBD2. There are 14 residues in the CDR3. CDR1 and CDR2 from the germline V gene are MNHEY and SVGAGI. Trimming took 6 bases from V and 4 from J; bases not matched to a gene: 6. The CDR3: CASRLTSGPYEQYF. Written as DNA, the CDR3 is TGTGCCAGCAGGCTGACTAGCGGGCCTTACGAGCAGTACTTC.

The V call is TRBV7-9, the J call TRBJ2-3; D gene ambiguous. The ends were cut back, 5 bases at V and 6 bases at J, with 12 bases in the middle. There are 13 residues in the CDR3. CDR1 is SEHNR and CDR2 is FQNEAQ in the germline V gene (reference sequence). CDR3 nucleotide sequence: TGTGCCAGCAGCCAACAAGAATCGGATACGCAGTATTTT. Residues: CASSQQESDTQYF.

The DNA of the CDR3 is TGTGCCACCAGCGGCGGGACGGTAGCTAACTATGGCTACACCTTC. It yields the protein CATSGGTVANYGYTF. The chain uses TRBV15 and TRBJ1-2, with TRBD1 as a possible D gene (5 bases). Germline values: CDR1 LNHNV, CDR2 YYDKDF (reference sequence). This CDR3 spans 15 amino acids. V dropped 5 bases and J dropped 0 bases, with 13 bases sitting between them.

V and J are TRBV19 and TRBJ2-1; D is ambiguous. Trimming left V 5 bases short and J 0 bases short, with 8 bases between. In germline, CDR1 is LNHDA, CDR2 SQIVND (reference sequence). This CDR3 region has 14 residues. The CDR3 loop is CASSQGGSYNEQFF. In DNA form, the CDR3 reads TGTGCCAGTAGTCAAGGCGGCTCCTACAATGAGCAGTTCTTC. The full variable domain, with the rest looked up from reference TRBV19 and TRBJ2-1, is DGGITQSPKYLFRKEGQNVTLSCEQNLNHDAMYWYRQDPGQGLRLIYYSQIVNDFQKGDIAEGYSVSREKKESFPLTVTSAQKNPTAFYLCASSQGGSYNEQFFGPGTRLTVL.

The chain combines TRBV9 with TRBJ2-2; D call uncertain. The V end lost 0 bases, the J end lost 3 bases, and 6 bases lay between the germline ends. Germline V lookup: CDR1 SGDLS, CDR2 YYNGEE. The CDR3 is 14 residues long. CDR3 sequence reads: CASSVARDTGELFF. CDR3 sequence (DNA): TGTGCCAGCAGCGTAGCTCGGGACACCGGGGAGCTGTTTTTT.

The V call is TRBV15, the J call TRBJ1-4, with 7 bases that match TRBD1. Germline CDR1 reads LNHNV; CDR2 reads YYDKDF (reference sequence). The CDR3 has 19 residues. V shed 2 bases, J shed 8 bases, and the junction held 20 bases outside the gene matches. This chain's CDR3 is CATSRPYPRRQGRSEKLFF. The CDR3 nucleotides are TGTGCCACCAGCAGACCCTACCCCCGAAGACAGGGAAGGTCGGAAAAACTGTTTTTT. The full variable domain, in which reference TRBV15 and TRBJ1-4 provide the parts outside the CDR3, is DAMVIQNPRYQVTQFGKPVTLSCSQTLNHNVMYWYQQKSSQAPKLLFHYYDKDFNNEADTPDNFQSRRPNTSFCFLDIRSPGLGDTAMYLCATSRPYPRRQGRSEKLFFGSGTQLSVL.

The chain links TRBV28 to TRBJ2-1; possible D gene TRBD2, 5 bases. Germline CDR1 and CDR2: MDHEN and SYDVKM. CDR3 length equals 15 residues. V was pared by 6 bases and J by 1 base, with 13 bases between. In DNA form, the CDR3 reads TGTGCCAGCAGCCCCTACCGGGGTTCCTACAATGAGCAGTTCTTC. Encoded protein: CASSPYRGSYNEQFF.

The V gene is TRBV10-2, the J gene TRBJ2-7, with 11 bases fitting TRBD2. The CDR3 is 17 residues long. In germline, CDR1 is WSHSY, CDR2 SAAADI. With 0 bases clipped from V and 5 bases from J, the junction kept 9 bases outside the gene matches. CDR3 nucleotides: TGCGCCAGCAGTGAGTCCGGGGTAGCGGGGGGGCAGGACGAGCAGTACTTC. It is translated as CASSESGVAGGQDEQYF.

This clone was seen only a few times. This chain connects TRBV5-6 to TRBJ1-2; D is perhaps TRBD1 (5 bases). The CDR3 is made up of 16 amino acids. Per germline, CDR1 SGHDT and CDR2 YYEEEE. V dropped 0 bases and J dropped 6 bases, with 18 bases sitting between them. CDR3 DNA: TGTGCCAGCAGCTTGGGGTGGGACTTTGGAGGGGATGGCTACACCTTC. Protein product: CASSLGWDFGGDGYTF.

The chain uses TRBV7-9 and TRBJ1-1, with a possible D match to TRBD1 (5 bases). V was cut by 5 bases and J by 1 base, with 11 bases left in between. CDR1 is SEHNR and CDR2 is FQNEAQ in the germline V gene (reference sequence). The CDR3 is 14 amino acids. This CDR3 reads CASSLQTENTEAFF. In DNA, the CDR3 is TGTGCCAGCAGCCTCCAGACAGAGAACACTGAAGCTTTCTTT.

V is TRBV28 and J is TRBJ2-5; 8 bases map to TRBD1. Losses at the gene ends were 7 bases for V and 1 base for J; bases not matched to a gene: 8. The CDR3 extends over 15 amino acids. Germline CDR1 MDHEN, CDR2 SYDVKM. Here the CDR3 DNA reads TGTGCCAGCAACGACCGGGACAGGCTCCAAGAGACCCAGTACTTC. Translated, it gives CASNDRDRLQETQYF. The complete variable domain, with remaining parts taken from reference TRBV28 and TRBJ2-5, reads DVKVTQSSRYLVKRTGEKVFLECVQDMDHENMFWYRQDPGLGLRLIYFSYDVKMKEKGDIPEGYSVSREKKERFSLILESASTNQTSMYLCASNDRDRLQETQYFGPGTRLLVL.

CDR3 protein: CASSADRVQRKLFF. CDR3 nucleotides: TGTGCCAGCAGCGCAGACAGGGTACAACGAAAACTGTTTTTT. The chain employs TRBV6-2 or TRBV6-3 and TRBJ1-4; TRBD1 matches at 7 bases. The germline V gene has CDR1 MNHEY and CDR2 SVGEGT. The ends lost 6 bases at V and 10 bases at J; junction bases unmatched: 11. The CDR3 runs to 14 residues.

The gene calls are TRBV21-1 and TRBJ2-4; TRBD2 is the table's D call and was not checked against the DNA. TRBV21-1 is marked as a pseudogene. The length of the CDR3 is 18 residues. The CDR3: CASSHLDTSGVPKNIQYF. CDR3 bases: TGTGCCAGCAGCCACCTTGACACTAGCGGAGTTCCCAAAAACATTCAGTACTTC.

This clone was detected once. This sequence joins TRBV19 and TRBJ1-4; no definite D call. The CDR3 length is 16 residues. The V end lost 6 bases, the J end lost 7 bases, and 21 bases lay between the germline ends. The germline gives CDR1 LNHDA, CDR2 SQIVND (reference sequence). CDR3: CASSPAAGLKAEKLFF. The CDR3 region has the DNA TGTGCCAGTAGCCCCGCGGCGGGCCTAAAGGCTGAAAAACTGTTTTTT.

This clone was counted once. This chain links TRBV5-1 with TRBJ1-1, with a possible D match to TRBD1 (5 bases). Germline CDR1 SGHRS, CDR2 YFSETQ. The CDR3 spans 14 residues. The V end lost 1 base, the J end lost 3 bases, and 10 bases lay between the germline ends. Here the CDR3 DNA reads TGCGCCAGCAGCTTGCAGGGCCGGGACACTGAAGCTTTCTTT. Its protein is CASSLQGRDTEAFF.